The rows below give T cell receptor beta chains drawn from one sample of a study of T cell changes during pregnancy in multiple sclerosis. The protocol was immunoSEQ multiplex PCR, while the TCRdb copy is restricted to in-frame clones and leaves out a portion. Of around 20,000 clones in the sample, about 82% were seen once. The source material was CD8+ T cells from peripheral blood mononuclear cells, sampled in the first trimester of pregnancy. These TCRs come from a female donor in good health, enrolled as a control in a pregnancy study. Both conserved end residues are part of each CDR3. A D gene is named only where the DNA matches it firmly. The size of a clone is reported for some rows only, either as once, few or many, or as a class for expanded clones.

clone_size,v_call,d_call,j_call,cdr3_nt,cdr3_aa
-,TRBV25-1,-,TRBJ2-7,TGTGCCAGCAGTAAAAGACAGAGCTCCTACGAGCAGTACTTC,CASSKRQSSYEQYF
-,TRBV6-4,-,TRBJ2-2,TGCCCCACCCTCCGGGAAATTACCGGGGAGCTGTTTTTT,CPTLREITGELFF
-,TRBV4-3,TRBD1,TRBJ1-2,TGCGCCAGCAGCCAGTACGGACAGGGGGGCTATGGCTACACCTTC,CASSQYGQGGYGYTF
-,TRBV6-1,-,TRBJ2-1,TGTGCCAGCAGTGAAGAGAGCGGGTCCTACAATGAGCAGTTCTTC,CASSEESGSYNEQFF
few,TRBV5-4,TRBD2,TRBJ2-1,TGTGCCGGTGGAGCGGGGCCCTACAATGAGCAGTTCTTC,CAGGAGPYNEQFF
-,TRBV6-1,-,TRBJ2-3,TGTGCCAGTAACATCAGGGATCTACCCACAGATACGCAGTATTTT,CASNIRDLPTDTQYF
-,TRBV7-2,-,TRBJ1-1,TGTGCCAGCAGCCGCTTAACACTGAACACTGAAGCTTTCTTT,CASSRLTLNTEAFF
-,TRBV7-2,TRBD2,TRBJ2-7,TGTGCCAGCAGCTTAGGACTAGCGGGGGGCTACAGAAGCTCCTACGAGCAGTACTTC,CASSLGLAGGYRSSYEQYF
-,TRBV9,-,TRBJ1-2,TGTGCCAGCAGCGTAGATGGGGCCCTCGGGGGCTACACCTTC,CASSVDGALGGYTF
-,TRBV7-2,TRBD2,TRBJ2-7,TGTGCCAGCAGCTTAACATCCAGGGCGGGAGGAATAGGATGGGGGCAGTACTTC,CASSLTSRAGGIGWGQYF
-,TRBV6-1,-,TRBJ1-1,TGTGCCAGCAGTACCAGGGGTACTGAAGCTTTCTTT,CASSTRGTEAFF
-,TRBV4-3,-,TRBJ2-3,TGCGCCAGCAGCCAAGACGCGGCGAGTACGCAGTATTTT,CASSQDAASTQYF
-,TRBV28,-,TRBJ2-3,TGTGCCAGCAGTCCCCACAGGGGGGGGCCAGATACGCAGTATTTT,CASSPHRGGPDTQYF
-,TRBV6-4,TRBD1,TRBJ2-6,TGTGCCAGCAGTGACGGGACAGGGGGCTCTGGGGCCAACGTCCTGACTTTC,CASSDGTGGSGANVLTF
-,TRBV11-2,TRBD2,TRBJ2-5,TGTGCCAGCAGCTCGCTAGCGGGGGGGGCGGAGACCCAGTACTTC,CASSSLAGGAETQYF
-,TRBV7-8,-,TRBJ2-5,TGTGCCAGCAGCTTAGGAGGAGGGGGGACAGCCAAAGAGACCCAGTACTTC,CASSLGGGGTAKETQYF
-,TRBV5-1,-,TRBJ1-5,TGCGCCAGCAGCTTCTCGGGGTCCGATCAGCCCCAGCATTTT,CASSFSGSDQPQHF
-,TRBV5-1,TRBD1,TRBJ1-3,TGCGCCAGCCGCCCGGGACAGGGCCCTGATTCTGGAAACACCATATATTTT,CASRPGQGPDSGNTIYF
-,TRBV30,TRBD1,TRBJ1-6,TGTGCCTGGACGCCGGGACAGGGGGATTCACCCCTCCACTTT,CAWTPGQGDSPLHF
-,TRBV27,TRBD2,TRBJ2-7,TGTGCCAGCAGCCCTACTAGCGGGGGGCCCTACGAGCAGTACTTC,CASSPTSGGPYEQYF
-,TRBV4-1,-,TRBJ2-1,TGCGCCAGCAGCGAAACTAGTGCTTCCTACAATGAGCAGTTCTTC,CASSETSASYNEQFF
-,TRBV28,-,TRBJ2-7,TGTGCCAGCAGTTTAGAAAGGTTCGGACGGACTGAGCAGTACTTC,CASSLERFGRTEQYF
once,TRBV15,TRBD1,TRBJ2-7,TGTGCCACCAGCATACAAGCCTCAGGGGGAAGTTCCTACGAGCAGTACTTC,CATSIQASGGSSYEQYF
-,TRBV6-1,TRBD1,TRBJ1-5,TGTGCCAGCAGTGTGAAGGACAGGGGGTTAGTTCAGCCCCAGCATTTT,CASSVKDRGLVQPQHF
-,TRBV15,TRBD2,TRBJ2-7,TGTGCCACCAGCAGAGATCTAGCGGGAATCGAGCAGTACTTC,CATSRDLAGIEQYF
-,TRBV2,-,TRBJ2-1,TGTGCCAGCAGTGAAGGTGGTGTCGGACTTCTGTTGCAGTTCTTC,CASSEGGVGLLLQFF
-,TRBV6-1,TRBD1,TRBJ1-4,TGTGCCAGCAGTGTACCCCCGGGACAGGGGAGCGAAAAACTGTTTTTT,CASSVPPGQGSEKLFF
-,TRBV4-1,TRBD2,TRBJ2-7,TGCGCCAGCTCACCTGGCGGGAGATCCTACGAGCAGTACTTC,CASSPGGRSYEQYF
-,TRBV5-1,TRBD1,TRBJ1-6,TGCGCCAGCAGCCTCGCACAGGGGGCGAGTCAGAATTCACCCCTCCACTTT,CASSLAQGASQNSPLHF